This T cell receptor (beta chain) was observed in a study of response to subunit inactivated influenza vaccine. Study-wide results and limits: Authors suggested each seasonal flu vaccination may recruit only limited numbers of new T cells.

TCRdb recomputed calls from the RT-PCR reads with MiXCR, one row per CDR3 protein. The sample yields hundreds of thousands of distinct CDR3 sequences, 16% seen once. Germline trimming cut 6 bases from V and 6 bases from J; bases unmatched to any gene: 9. This CDR3 has 14 residues. With regard to this clonotype: Its antigen is not known.

The source material was CD4+ T cells sorted from PBMCs, sampled less than 30 months after vaccination. The chain links TRBV12-3 or TRBV12-4 to TRBJ1-1; 8 bases are a match to TRBD1. This receptor was identified in a man in his fifties or sixties who received an inactivated influenza vaccine. The CDR3 sequence is CASRKNSGGPEAFF. CDR3 DNA: TGTGCCAGCAGGAAGAATTCAGGGGGCCCTGAAGCTTTCTTT.